This TCR beta chain was recorded in a study of CD8+ T cells in alopecia areata (dated by TCRdb to 2016 to 2019). For context, the study as a whole: The treated patients, all with moderate-to-severe alopecia areata, were enrolled in an open-label pilot trial of oral tofacitinib given at 5 to 10 mg twice daily. Patients received tofacitinib for 6 to 18 months and were then followed off drug for 6 months to check for delayed response and recurrence. To study T cell clonal expansion in alopecia areata, the researchers applied high-throughput TCRbeta sequencing to both the C3H/HeJ mouse model and human patients. On the human side, TCRbeta sequencing was run on scalp tissue and on sorted CD4+ and CD8+ peripheral blood T cells from healthy controls and from alopecia areata patients with either patchy or totalis/universalis disease. Tofacitinib-treated patients had biopsies at baseline and at 4 and 24 weeks of treatment, with a later scalp biopsy in several patients. Clonality in the scalp was compared among normal scalp (n=4), patchy alopecia areata scalp (n=8), and alopecia totalis/universalis scalp (n=8). The RNA source kit depended on sample type: the PAXgene miRNA kit for fixed scalp, the miRNeasy kit for PBMCs, and the RNeasy kit for mouse skin. TCRbeta CDR3 regions were amplified by immunoSEQ multiplex PCR with 35 Vbeta forward and 13 Jbeta reverse primers.

What the time point label conveys for this sample: baseline before oral tofacitinib. Lesional scalp punch biopsies and peripheral blood were obtained from alopecia areata patients. PBMCs were separated by density centrifugation and stained for CD3, CD4 and CD8, after which CD4+ and CD8+ T cells were sorted on a FACSAria. General conclusions and limits of the study: TCR sequences shared between patients were less clear than in mice, possibly partly because of HLA diversity in the patient population. Resident alphabeta T cells in normal human skin are also sequenced, complicating scalp TCR repertoire analysis, unlike mouse skin dominated by gammadelta T cells. Compared with normal scalp, lesional scalp, particularly in alopecia totalis/universalis, had higher clonality and more expanded CD8+ clones, which suggests antigenic drive.

Receptors were amplified or captured by the immunoSEQ multiplex PCR assay. RNA was extracted from all samples and reverse transcribed into cDNA, which served as template for TCR sequencing. SuperScript III was used to make first-strand cDNA, primed with a 2:1 mix of oligo-dT and random hexamers. Amplification bias was assessed with a synthetic immune receptor repertoire, and residual bias was removed computationally. The paper's processing steps were these. Raw reads were preprocessed to remove errors, and CDR3 was defined by IMGT conventions from the conserved cysteine to phenylalanine. Clonality was computed by normalizing Shannon entropy by log2 of the number of productive unique TCRs and subtracting the result from 1. Whether scalp clones were CD4 or CD8 was inferred by matching scalp TCRbeta sequences against CD4 and CD8 repertoires sorted from blood. As stored in TCRdb, this immuneACCESS dataset retains in-frame rearrangements with V and J assigned. A fraction of the clones does not appear; measured against another copy, unresolved V genes explain less than half of the discrepancy, and the remainder lacks a known reason. That table supplies the V and J calls and clone size; D and trimming were determined from the DNA. A total of some 180,000 clones appear in this sample, 63% of them only once. 1.7% of the sample rests with the top ten.

V is cut by 0 bases and J by 2 bases, and the space between the germline ends is 9 bases. Taken from cysteine to phenylalanine, the CDR3 has 15 residues. CDR3 DNA is the only sequence kept; it has 45 bases, read in frame from the first base. The germline V gene specifies SNHLY as CDR1 and FYNNEI as CDR2. As to this clone: The antigen it binds to is not known. No much larger clone exists at a distance of one base, and base qualities are not known.

Sequences were derived from CD4+ T cells sorted from blood, sampled at week 0. The V and J segments used are TRBV2 and TRBJ2-3; TRBD2 is a weak D gene call, 6 bases matching. The source of this sequence is a human donor with alopecia areata. The DNA sequence reads TGTGCCAGCAGTGAAGCCACACTAGCCACAGATACGCAGTATTTT. The encoded protein is CASSEATLATDTQYF.